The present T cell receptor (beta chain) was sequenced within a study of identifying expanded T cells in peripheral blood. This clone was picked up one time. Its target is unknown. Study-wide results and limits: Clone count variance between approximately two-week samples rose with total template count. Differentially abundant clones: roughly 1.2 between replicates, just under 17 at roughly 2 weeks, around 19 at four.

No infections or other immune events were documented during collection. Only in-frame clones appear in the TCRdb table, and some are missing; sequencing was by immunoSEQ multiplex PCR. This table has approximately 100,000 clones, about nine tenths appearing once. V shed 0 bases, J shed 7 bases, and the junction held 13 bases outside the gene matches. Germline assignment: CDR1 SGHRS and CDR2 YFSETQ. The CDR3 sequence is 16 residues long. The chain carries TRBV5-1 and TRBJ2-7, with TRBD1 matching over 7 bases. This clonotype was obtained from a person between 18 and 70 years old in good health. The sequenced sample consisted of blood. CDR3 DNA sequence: TGCGCCAGCAGCTTGGCCATGACAGGGCTTCCTCGGGAGCAGTACTTC. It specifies CASSLAMTGLPREQYF.